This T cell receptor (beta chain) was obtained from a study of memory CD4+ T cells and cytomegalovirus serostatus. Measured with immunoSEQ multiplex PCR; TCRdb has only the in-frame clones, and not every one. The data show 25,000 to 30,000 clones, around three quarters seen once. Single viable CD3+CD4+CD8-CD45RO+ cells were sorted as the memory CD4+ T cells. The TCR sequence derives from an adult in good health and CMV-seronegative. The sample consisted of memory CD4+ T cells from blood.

DNA for the CDR3: TGTGCCAGTAGTAAAGGACTAGCGGGAGAGAGTGATACGCAGTATTTT. It encodes CASSKGLAGESDTQYF. The chain recombines TRBV19 with TRBJ2-3; TRBD2 agrees at 13 bases. Trimming took 4 bases from V and 6 from J; bases not matched to a gene: 7. CDR3 length: 16 amino acids. Germline assignment: CDR1 LNHDA and CDR2 SQIVND (reference sequence).